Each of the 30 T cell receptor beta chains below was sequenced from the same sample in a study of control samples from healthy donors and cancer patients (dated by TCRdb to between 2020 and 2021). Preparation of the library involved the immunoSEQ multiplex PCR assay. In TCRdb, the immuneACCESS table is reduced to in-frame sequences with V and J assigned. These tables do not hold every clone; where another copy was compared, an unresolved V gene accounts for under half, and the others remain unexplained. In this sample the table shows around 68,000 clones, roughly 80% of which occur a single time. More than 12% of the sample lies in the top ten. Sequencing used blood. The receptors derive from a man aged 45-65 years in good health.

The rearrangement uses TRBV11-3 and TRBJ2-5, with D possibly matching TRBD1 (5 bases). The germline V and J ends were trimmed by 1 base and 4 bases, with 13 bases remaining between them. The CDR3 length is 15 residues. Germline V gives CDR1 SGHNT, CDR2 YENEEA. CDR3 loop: CASSLGGRVGETQYF. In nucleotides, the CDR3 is TGTGCCAGCAGCTTAGGGGGCCGGGTTGGAGAGACCCAGTACTTC.

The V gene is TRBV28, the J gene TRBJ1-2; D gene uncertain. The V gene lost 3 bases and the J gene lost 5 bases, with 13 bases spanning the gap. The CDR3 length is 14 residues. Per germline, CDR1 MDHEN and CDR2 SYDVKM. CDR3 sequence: CASSFPGEVYGYTF. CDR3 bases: TGTGCCAGCAGTTTCCCGGGAGAAGTATATGGCTACACCTTC.

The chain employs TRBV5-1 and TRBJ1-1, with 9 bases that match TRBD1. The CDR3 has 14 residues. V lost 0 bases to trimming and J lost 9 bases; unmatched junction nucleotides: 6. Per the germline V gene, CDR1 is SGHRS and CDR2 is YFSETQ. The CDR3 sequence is CASSLEGQGTKAFF. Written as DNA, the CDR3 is TGCGCCAGCAGCTTGGAAGGACAGGGGACCAAAGCTTTCTTT. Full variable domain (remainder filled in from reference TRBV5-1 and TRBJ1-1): KAGVTQTPRYLIKTRGQQVTLSCSPISGHRSVSWYQQTPGQGLQFLFEYFSETQRNKGNFPGRFSGRQFSNSRSEMNVSTLELGDSALYLCASSLEGQGTKAFFGQGTRLTVV.

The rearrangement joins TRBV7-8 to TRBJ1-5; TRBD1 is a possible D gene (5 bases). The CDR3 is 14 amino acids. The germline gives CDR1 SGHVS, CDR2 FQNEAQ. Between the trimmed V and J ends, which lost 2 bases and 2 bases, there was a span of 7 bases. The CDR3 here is CASSLQGGNQPQHF. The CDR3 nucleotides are TGTGCCAGCAGCTTACAGGGTGGCAATCAGCCCCAGCATTTT.

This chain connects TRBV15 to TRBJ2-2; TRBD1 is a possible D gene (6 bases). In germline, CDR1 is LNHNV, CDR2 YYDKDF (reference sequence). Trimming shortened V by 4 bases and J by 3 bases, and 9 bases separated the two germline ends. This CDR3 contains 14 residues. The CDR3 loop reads CATSTTGDTGELFF. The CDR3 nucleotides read TGTGCCACCAGCACGACAGGAGACACCGGGGAGCTGTTTTTT.

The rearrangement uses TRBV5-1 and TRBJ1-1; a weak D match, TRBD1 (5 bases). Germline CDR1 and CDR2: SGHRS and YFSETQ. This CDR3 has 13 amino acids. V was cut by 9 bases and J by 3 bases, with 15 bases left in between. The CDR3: CATKSRADTEAFF. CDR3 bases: TGCGCCACCAAAAGCAGGGCCGACACTGAAGCTTTCTTT. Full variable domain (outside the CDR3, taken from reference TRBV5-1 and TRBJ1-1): KAGVTQTPRYLIKTRGQQVTLSCSPISGHRSVSWYQQTPGQGLQFLFEYFSETQRNKGNFPGRFSGRQFSNSRSEMNVSTLELGDSALYLCATKSRADTEAFFGQGTRLTVV.

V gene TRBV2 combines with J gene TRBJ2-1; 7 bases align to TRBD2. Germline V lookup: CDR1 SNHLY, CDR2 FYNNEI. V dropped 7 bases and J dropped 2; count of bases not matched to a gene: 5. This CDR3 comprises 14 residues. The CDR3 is CASKAGLAYNEQFF. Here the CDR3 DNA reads TGTGCCAGCAAAGCGGGACTTGCCTACAATGAGCAGTTCTTC.

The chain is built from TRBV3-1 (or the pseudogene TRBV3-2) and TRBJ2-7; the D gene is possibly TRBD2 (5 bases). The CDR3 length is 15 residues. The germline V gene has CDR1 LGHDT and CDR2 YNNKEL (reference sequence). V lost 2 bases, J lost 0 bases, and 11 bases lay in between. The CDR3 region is CASSQLAASSYEQYF. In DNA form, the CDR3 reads TGTGCCAGCAGCCAACTAGCCGCAAGCTCCTACGAGCAGTACTTC.

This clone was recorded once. For the CDR3, the DNA is TGTGCCAGTAGTAACAGGAACTATGGCTACACCTTC. Protein sequence: CASSNRNYGYTF. J is TRBJ1-2 and V is TRBV19; D perhaps matches TRBD1 (5 bases). The CDR3 covers 12 residues. Trimming left V 4 bases short and J 2 bases short, with 5 bases between. Per the germline V gene, CDR1 is LNHDA and CDR2 is SQIVND (reference sequence).

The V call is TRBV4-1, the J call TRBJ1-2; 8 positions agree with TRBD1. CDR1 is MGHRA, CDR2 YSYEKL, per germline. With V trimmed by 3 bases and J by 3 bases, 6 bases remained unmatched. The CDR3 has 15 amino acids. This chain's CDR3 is CASSQGGQGHYGYTF. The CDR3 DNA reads TGCGCCAGCAGCCAGGGCGGACAGGGACACTATGGCTACACCTTC.

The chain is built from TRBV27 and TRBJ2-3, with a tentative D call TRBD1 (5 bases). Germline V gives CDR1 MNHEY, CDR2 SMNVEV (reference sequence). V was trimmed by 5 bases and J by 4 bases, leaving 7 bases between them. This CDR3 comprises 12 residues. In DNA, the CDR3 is TGTGCCAGCAGTCAGGGTGCAGATACGCAGTATTTT. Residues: CASSQGADTQYF.

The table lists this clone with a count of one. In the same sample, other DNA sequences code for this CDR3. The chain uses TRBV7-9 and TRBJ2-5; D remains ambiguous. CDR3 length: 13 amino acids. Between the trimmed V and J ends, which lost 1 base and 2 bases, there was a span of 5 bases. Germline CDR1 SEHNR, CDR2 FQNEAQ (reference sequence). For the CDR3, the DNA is TGTGCCAGCAGCTTAGTGGCTCAAGAGACCCAGTACTTC. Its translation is CASSLVAQETQYF.

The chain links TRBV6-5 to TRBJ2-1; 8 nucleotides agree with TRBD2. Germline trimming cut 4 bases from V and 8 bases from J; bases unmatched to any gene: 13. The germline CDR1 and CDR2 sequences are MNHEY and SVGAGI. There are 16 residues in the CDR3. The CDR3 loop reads CASSSQLADPTDEQFF. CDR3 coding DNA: TGTGCCAGCAGTTCCCAACTAGCGGACCCTACTGATGAGCAGTTCTTC.

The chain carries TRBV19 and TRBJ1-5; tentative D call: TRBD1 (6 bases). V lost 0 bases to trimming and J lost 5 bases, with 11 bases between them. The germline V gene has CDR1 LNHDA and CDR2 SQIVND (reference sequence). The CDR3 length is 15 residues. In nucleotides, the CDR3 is TGTGCCAGTAGTATAGATAACAGGGAAGATCAGCCCCAGCATTTT. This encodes CASSIDNREDQPQHF.

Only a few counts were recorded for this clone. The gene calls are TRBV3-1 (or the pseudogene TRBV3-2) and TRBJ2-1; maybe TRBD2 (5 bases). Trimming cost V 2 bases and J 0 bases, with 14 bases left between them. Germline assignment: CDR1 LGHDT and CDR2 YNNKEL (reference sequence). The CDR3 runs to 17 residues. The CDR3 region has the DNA TGTGCCAGCAGCCAATCCCGAGGGCACAACTCCTACAATGAGCAGTTCTTC. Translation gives CASSQSRGHNSYNEQFF.

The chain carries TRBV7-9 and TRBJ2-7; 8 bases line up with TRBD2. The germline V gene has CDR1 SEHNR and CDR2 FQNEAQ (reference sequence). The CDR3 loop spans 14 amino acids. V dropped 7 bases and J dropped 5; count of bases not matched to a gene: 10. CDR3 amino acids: CASKRGGGRNEQYF. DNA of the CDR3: TGTGCCAGCAAACGGGGGGGAGGGCGGAACGAGCAGTACTTC.

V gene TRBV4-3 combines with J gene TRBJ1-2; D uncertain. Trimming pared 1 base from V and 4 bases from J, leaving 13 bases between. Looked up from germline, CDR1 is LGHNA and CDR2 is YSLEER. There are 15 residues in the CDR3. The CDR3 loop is CASSQASDEVYGYTF. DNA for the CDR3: TGCGCCAGCAGCCAAGCCAGTGATGAGGTCTATGGCTACACCTTC.

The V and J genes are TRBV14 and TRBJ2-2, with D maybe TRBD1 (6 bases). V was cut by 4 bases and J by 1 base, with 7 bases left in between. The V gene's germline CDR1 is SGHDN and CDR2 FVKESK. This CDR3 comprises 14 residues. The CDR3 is CASSRGQNTGELFF. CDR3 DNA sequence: TGTGCCAGCAGCCGGGGGCAGAACACCGGGGAGCTGTTTTTT.

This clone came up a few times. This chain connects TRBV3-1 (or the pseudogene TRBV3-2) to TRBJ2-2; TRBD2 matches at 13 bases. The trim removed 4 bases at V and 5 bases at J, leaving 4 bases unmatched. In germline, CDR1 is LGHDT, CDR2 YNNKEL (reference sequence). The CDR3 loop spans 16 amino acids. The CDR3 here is CASSPTSGRLTGELFF. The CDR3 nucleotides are TGTGCCAGCAGCCCGACTAGCGGGAGGTTGACCGGGGAGCTGTTTTTT.

In DNA, the CDR3 is TGTGCCACCAGTGTCTCCAGGGGGAACGCAGATACGCAGTATTTT. This translates into CATSVSRGNADTQYF. The chain combines TRBV24-1 with TRBJ2-3, with 7 bases that match TRBD1. Per germline, CDR1 KGHDR and CDR2 SFDVKD. The CDR3 consists of 15 residues. After removal of 5 bases from V and 4 bases from J, the junction contained 8 bases not matched to a gene.

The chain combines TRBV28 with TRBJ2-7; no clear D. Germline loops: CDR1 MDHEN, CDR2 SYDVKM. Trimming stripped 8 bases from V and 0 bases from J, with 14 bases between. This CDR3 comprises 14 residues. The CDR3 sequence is CASGWTDSSYEQYF. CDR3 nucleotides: TGTGCCAGCGGTTGGACGGATAGCTCCTACGAGCAGTACTTC. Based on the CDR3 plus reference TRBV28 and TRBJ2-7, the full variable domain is DVKVTQSSRYLVKRTGEKVFLECVQDMDHENMFWYRQDPGLGLRLIYFSYDVKMKEKGDIPEGYSVSREKKERFSLILESASTNQTSMYLCASGWTDSSYEQYFGPGTRLTVT.

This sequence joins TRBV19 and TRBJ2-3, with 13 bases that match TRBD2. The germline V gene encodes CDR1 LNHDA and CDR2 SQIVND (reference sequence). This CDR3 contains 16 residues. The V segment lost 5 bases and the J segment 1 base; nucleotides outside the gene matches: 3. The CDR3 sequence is CASSPGLAGRTDTQYF. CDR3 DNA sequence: TGTGCCAGTAGTCCGGGACTAGCGGGGCGCACAGATACGCAGTATTTT.

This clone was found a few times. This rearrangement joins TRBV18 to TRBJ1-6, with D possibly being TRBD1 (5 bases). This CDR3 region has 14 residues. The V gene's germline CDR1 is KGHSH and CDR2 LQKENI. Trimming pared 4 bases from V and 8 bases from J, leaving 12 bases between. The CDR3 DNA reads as TGTGCCAGCTCACGTCAGGGAGGGGATTCACCCCTCCACTTT. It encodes CASSRQGGDSPLHF.

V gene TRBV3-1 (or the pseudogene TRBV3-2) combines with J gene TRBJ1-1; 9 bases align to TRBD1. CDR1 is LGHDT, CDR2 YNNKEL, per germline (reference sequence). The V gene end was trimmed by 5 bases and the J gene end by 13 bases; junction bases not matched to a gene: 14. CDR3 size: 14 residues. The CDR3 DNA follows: TGTGCCAGCAGCTTTGCTCCGGGACAGGGTATCGGTTTCTTT. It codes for CASSFAPGQGIGFF.

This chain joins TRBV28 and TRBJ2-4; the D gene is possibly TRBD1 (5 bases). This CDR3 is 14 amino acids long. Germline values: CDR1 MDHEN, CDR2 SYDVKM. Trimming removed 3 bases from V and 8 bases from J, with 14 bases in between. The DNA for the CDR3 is TGTGCCAGCAGTTTCGTCCAGGGTAGGGACATTCAGTACTTC. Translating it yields CASSFVQGRDIQYF.

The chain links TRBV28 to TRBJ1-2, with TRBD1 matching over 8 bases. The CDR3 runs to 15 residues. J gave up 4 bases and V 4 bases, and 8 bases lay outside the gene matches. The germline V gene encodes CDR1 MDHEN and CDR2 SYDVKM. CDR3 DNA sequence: TGTGCCAGCAGTTCAAGCCCGCAGGGGGCCTATGGCTACACCTTC. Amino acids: CASSSSPQGAYGYTF.

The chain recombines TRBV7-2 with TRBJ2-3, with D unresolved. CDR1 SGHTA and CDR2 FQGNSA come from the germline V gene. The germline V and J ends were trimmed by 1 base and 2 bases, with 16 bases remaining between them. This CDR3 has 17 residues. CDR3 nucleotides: TGTGCCAGCAGCTTAGTTGGCGGTTCCTACTCCACAGATACGCAGTATTTT. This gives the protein CASSLVGGSYSTDTQYF.

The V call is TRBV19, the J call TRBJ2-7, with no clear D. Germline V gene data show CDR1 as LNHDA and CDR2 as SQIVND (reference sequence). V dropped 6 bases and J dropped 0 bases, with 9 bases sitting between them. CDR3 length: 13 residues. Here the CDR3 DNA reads TGTGCCAGTAGCCACGGCCTCTCCTACGAGCAGTACTTC. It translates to CASSHGLSYEQYF.

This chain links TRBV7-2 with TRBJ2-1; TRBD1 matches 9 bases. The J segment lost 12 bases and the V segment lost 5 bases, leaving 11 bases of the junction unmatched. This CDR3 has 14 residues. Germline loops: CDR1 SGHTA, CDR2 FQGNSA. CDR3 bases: TGTGCCAGCAGCGCTCGGGACAGGGTTTTGGGGCAGTTCTTC. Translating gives CASSARDRVLGQFF.

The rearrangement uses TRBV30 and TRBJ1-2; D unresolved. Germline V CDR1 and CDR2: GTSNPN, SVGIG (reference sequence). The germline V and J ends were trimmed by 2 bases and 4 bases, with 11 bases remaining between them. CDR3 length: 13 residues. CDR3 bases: TGTGCCTGGAGTCCGTACATGTCCTATGGCTACACCTTC. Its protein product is CAWSPYMSYGYTF.